Following are 31 T cell receptor beta chains from one sample sequenced in a study of blood T cell repertoires in COVID-19. Generated by immunoSEQ multiplex PCR, the TCRdb table keeps only in-frame clones and is missing some. The sample shows around 38,000 clones, about 88% of them seen only once. The sequencing sample was made of peripheral blood. These receptors were obtained from a man in his sixties or seventies with acute or convalescent COVID-19.

The genes are TRBV30 and TRBJ1-1; D remains unclear. The V and J ends lost 0 bases and 1 base respectively, with 6 bases between them. Germline V gene data show CDR1 as GTSNPN and CDR2 as SVGIG (reference sequence). CDR3 length: 13 amino acids. Here the CDR3 reads CAWSVLSNTEAFF. CDR3 nucleotides: TGTGCCTGGAGTGTCTTATCGAACACTGAAGCTTTCTTT.

The chain joins TRBV2 to TRBJ2-1, with 7 bases matching TRBD1. The CDR3 totals 14 residues. The J segment lost 6 bases and the V segment lost 9 bases, leaving 11 bases of the junction unmatched. The V gene's germline CDR1 is SNHLY and CDR2 FYNNEI. The CDR3 nucleotides are TGTGCCAGGAAGATCTCGACAGGGATCAATGAGCAGTTCTTC. Encoded protein: CARKISTGINEQFF.

The V call is TRBV5-5, the J call TRBJ2-1; TRBD1 matches 7 bases. The germline V gene has CDR1 SGHKS and CDR2 YYEKEE (reference sequence). Trimming took 4 bases from V and 3 from J; bases not matched to a gene: 7. This CDR3 is 15 amino acids long. The CDR3 DNA reads as TGTGCCAGCAGCACACAGGGGAGTTTCTACAATGAGCAGTTCTTC. Its translation: CASSTQGSFYNEQFF.

The genes are TRBV10-3 and TRBJ2-7, with 8 positions matching TRBD1. Germline-derived CDR1 and CDR2 are ENHRY and SYGVKD. The CDR3 is 14 residues long. Trimming took 6 bases from V and 6 from J; bases not matched to a gene: 10. CDR3 coding DNA: TGTGCCATCAGGGGGGCAGGGGGCGAAGTCGAGCAGTACTTC. Its protein is CAIRGAGGEVEQYF.

The chain has TRBV6-5 and TRBJ1-4; TRBD1 might be the D (6 bases). CDR1 and CDR2 (germline): MNHEY, SVGAGI. The CDR3 spans 14 residues. The ends were cut back, 4 bases at V and 4 bases at J, with 10 bases in the middle. The CDR3 DNA reads as TGTGCCAGCAGTTCACAGGGCGGTAATGAAAAACTGTTTTTT. Its translation is CASSSQGGNEKLFF.

The chain links TRBV5-1 to TRBJ2-1, with TRBD2 matching over 11 bases. CDR1 SGHRS and CDR2 YFSETQ come from the germline V gene. The CDR3 has 15 amino acids. V shed 5 bases and J 7 bases; nucleotides not matched to a gene: 8. The CDR3 DNA reads TGCGCCAGCAGTGAATTAGCGGGAGGGGGTAATGAGCAGTTCTTC. Translating gives CASSELAGGGNEQFF.

The chain combines TRBV5-1 with TRBJ2-1, with D hard to call. This CDR3 contains 14 residues. Germline V CDR1 and CDR2: SGHRS, YFSETQ. The germline V and J ends were trimmed by 0 bases and 7 bases, with 11 bases remaining between them. The CDR3 is CASSLALSYNEQFF. In DNA, the CDR3 is TGCGCCAGCAGCTTGGCCCTTAGCTATAATGAGCAGTTCTTC.

The rearrangement links TRBV4-3 to TRBJ1-2; 8 bases align to TRBD1. Trimming cost V 1 base and J 4 bases; bases outside gene matches: 5. The germline V gene has CDR1 LGHNA and CDR2 YSLEER. This CDR3 is 15 amino acids long. CDR3 region: CASSQAETGAYGYTF. CDR3 bases: TGCGCCAGCAGCCAAGCGGAGACAGGGGCCTATGGCTACACCTTC.

This chain links TRBV7-2 with TRBJ1-4, with 10 bases identical to TRBD1. After removal of 3 bases from V and 7 bases from J, the junction contained 5 bases not matched to a gene. The CDR3 is 15 residues long. The germline CDR1 and CDR2 sequences are SGHTA and FQGNSA. The CDR3 DNA sequence: TGTGCCAGCAGCTTCGGGACAGGGGACGGTGAAAAACTGTTTTTT. It codes for CASSFGTGDGEKLFF.

This rearrangement joins TRBV5-4 to TRBJ2-7, with D possibly TRBD2 on 5 matching bases. With 1 base removed from V and 3 bases from J, the gap between germline ends came to 8 bases. Germline V gives CDR1 SGHNT, CDR2 YYREEE (reference sequence). This CDR3 has 13 residues. CDR3 region: CASSLFAGYEQYF. In nucleotides, the CDR3 is TGTGCCAGCAGCTTGTTTGCGGGCTACGAGCAGTACTTC.

V and J are TRBV9 and TRBJ2-2; 10 bases line up with TRBD1. Germline CDR1 and CDR2: SGDLS and YYNGEE. The ends lost 2 bases at V and 4 bases at J; junction bases unmatched: 8. CDR3 length: 17 amino acids. CDR3 amino acids: CASSVAGTGAITGELFF. The CDR3 coding sequence is TGTGCCAGCAGCGTTGCCGGGACAGGGGCCATCACCGGGGAGCTGTTTTTT.

This chain connects TRBV10-3 to TRBJ2-5; possible D gene TRBD2, 6 bases. Trimming stripped 10 bases from V and 1 base from J, with 16 bases between. From germline, CDR1 is ENHRY and CDR2 SYGVKD. This CDR3 has 14 amino acids. CDR3 in amino acids: CATGGAGPQETQYF. The DNA of the CDR3 is TGTGCCACCGGGGGTGCCGGGCCCCAAGAGACCCAGTACTTC.

The chain couples TRBV18 to TRBJ1-1; the match to TRBD1 covers 7 bases. The germline gives CDR1 KGHSH, CDR2 LQKENI. V gave up 3 bases and J gave up 2 bases; unmatched junction bases: 9. This CDR3 contains 16 residues. The chain's CDR3 is CASSPFQGGGNTEAFF. The CDR3 nucleotides are TGTGCCAGCTCACCGTTCCAAGGGGGCGGAAACACTGAAGCTTTCTTT.

This sequence joins TRBV6-6 and TRBJ2-3; 10 bases fit TRBD2. The CDR3 has 16 residues. Germline loops: CDR1 MNHNY, CDR2 SVGAGI (reference sequence). V was clipped by 3 bases and J by 4 bases; unmatched bases: 7. The CDR3 coding sequence is TGTGCCAGCAGTTATCAGCAGCTAGCGGGGGCAGATACGCAGTATTTT. It specifies CASSYQQLAGADTQYF.

The chain links TRBV4-3 to TRBJ1-5; TRBD1 aligns across 7 bases. CDR1 is LGHNA and CDR2 is YSLEER in the germline V gene. This CDR3 contains 15 residues. Germline trimming cut 0 bases from V and 3 bases from J; bases unmatched to any gene: 2. CDR3 sequence: CASSQEQGNNQPQHF. The CDR3 DNA reads as TGCGCCAGCAGCCAAGAACAGGGGAACAATCAGCCCCAGCATTTT.

V gene TRBV20-1 combines with J gene TRBJ2-5, with D unclear. Germline V gene sequence: CDR1 DFQATT, CDR2 SNEGSKA (reference sequence). Trimming left V 3 bases short and J 4 bases short, with 9 bases between. The CDR3 loop spans 12 amino acids. DNA for the CDR3: TGCAGTGCTAGTCCCGCAGGAGAGACCCAGTACTTC. It specifies CSASPAGETQYF.

The chain joins TRBV10-1 to TRBJ1-1, with TRBD1 identical over 7 bases. There are 14 residues in the CDR3. Germline V CDR1 and CDR2: WNHNN, SYGVQD (reference sequence). V gave up 6 bases and J gave up 4 bases; unmatched junction bases: 8. CDR3 amino acids: CASSLSDRTTEAFF. DNA of the CDR3: TGCGCCAGCAGCCTTTCGGACAGGACCACTGAAGCTTTCTTT.

The chain links TRBV7-9 to TRBJ1-1; TRBD1 aligns across 9 bases. Germline V lookup: CDR1 SEHNR, CDR2 FQNEAQ (reference sequence). V lost 5 bases, J lost 4 bases, and 5 bases stayed unmatched. The CDR3 totals 14 residues. CDR3 amino acids: CASSTGGRGTEAFF. CDR3 nucleotide sequence: TGTGCCAGCAGCACAGGGGGCCGGGGCACTGAAGCTTTCTTT.

This clone was recorded only once. The rearrangement uses TRBV7-2 and TRBJ1-5; the D gene is possibly TRBD1 (5 bases). The ends were cut back, 0 bases at V and 4 bases at J, with 13 bases in the middle. The germline V gene encodes CDR1 SGHTA and CDR2 FQGNSA. The CDR3 is made up of 16 amino acids. This CDR3 reads CASSLAGREGNQPQHF. The CDR3, as DNA: TGTGCCAGCAGCTTAGCGGGGAGGGAGGGGAATCAGCCCCAGCATTTT.

The chain has TRBV6-2 or TRBV6-3 and TRBJ2-1; possible D gene TRBD2, 5 bases. Per germline, CDR1 MNHEY and CDR2 SVGEGT. The CDR3 consists of 11 residues. V lost 6 bases, J lost 9 bases, and 9 bases lay in between. The CDR3 region is CASSHSGEQFF. CDR3 nucleotide sequence: TGTGCCAGCAGCCACAGCGGTGAGCAGTTCTTC.

This clone was counted between two and nine times. The J gene is TRBJ1-2, the V gene TRBV18; 9 bases map to TRBD1. V was clipped by 5 bases and J by 6 bases; unmatched bases: 4. The CDR3 has 13 residues. Germline CDR1 KGHSH, CDR2 LQKENI. The CDR3 nucleotides read TGTGCCAGCTCAGGACAGGGGACCAATGGCTACACCTTC. It codes for CASSGQGTNGYTF.

This clone appeared once. The genes are TRBV11-2 and TRBJ2-2; 7 nucleotides agree with TRBD1. Germline V gene data show CDR1 as SGHAT and CDR2 as FQNNGV. The CDR3 contains 15 residues. Trimming took 4 bases from V and 7 from J; bases not matched to a gene: 9. The chain's CDR3 is CASSSSGQGVGELFF. DNA for the CDR3: TGTGCCAGCAGCTCCTCGGGGCAGGGGGTCGGGGAGCTGTTTTTT.

This clone was seen only a few times. This chain links TRBV7-2 with TRBJ2-1, with TRBD2 matching 7 bases. CDR3 length: 14 amino acids. Germline values: CDR1 SGHTA, CDR2 FQGNSA. The trim removed 10 bases at V and 6 bases at J, leaving 12 bases unmatched. This chain's CDR3 is CATSMGREFNEQFF. CDR3 in DNA: TGTGCCACCTCCATGGGGAGGGAGTTCAATGAGCAGTTCTTC.

The CDR3 here is CASSLRRGDSINQPQHF. In nucleotides, the CDR3 is TGTGCCAGTAGTCTCCGTAGGGGGGACAGCATTAATCAGCCCCAGCATTTT. The V and J genes are TRBV19 and TRBJ1-5; TRBD1 matches 7 bases. Germline-derived CDR1 and CDR2 are LNHDA and SQIVND (reference sequence). V lost 5 bases, J lost 4 bases, and 14 bases stayed unmatched. The CDR3 totals 17 residues.

J is TRBJ1-5 and V is TRBV7-2, with 7 bases identical to TRBD1. V lost 6 bases and J lost 3; bases outside the gene matches: 8. This CDR3 comprises 15 residues. Germline CDR1 is SGHTA and CDR2 is FQGNSA. The CDR3 sequence: CASRATGNSNQPQHF. The CDR3 DNA is TGTGCCAGCAGAGCGACAGGGAATTCCAATCAGCCCCAGCATTTT.

This clone appeared a few times. The chain carries TRBV6-5 and TRBJ1-1; D gene uncertain. V was pared by 5 bases and J by 1 base, with 11 bases between. The CDR3 covers 14 residues. Germline CDR1 and CDR2: MNHEY and SVGAGI. CDR3 DNA: TGTGCCAGCAGTCGGAGCCCAAAGAACACTGAAGCTTTCTTT. Amino acid sequence: CASSRSPKNTEAFF.

V is TRBV5-5 and J is TRBJ2-5; TRBD2 matches 7 bases. Germline V gives CDR1 SGHKS, CDR2 YYEKEE (reference sequence). After removal of 5 bases from V and 0 bases from J, the junction contained 7 bases not matched to a gene. This CDR3 is 15 amino acids long. The CDR3 region has the DNA TGTGCCAGCAGTTCTCCGGCGGGGGACCAAGAGACCCAGTACTTC. Its translation is CASSSPAGDQETQYF.

This clone showed up just once. The chain combines TRBV7-8 with TRBJ1-2; 9 bases align to TRBD1. The CDR3 is 16 amino acids. Trimming removed 4 bases from V and 6 bases from J; junction bases left unmatched: 12. Germline V gives CDR1 SGHVS, CDR2 FQNEAQ. CDR3 residues: CASSSEDRGEDNGYTF. For the CDR3, the DNA is TGTGCCAGCAGCTCAGAGGACAGGGGAGAGGATAATGGCTACACCTTC.

This rearrangement joins TRBV6-2 or TRBV6-3 to TRBJ2-3; tentatively, D is TRBD1 (5 bases). The CDR3 loop spans 14 amino acids. Trimming removed 2 bases at V and 4 bases at J, with 10 bases between. Germline CDR1 is MNHEY and CDR2 is SVGEGT. Here the CDR3 DNA reads TGTGCCAGCAGTTACGGGGCGCCCCCAGATACGCAGTATTTT. This encodes CASSYGAPPDTQYF.

The chain couples TRBV14 to TRBJ1-1; 8 bases match TRBD1. Germline trimming cut 3 bases from V and 4 bases from J; bases unmatched to any gene: 7. The CDR3 extends over 15 amino acids. The germline gives CDR1 SGHDN, CDR2 FVKESK. CDR3 nucleotides: TGTGCCAGCAGCCATGGACAGGGCCCCACCACTGAAGCTTTCTTT. It encodes CASSHGQGPTTEAFF.

In DNA form, the CDR3 reads TGTGCCAGCAGCCTGGGGGGGGATTCACCCCTCCACTTT. It encodes CASSLGGDSPLHF. The chain links TRBV5-5 to TRBJ1-6, with a weak D call TRBD1 (5 bases). Per germline, CDR1 SGHKS and CDR2 YYEKEE (reference sequence). CDR3 length: 13 amino acids. Trimming stripped 4 bases from V and 8 bases from J, with 10 bases between.